This T cell receptor (beta chain) comes out of a study of response to subunit inactivated influenza vaccine. This clonotype appeared many times. Antigen: not known. Study observations and caveats: Authors suggested that a seasonal influenza vaccination recruits few new T cells each time.

Germline V gives CDR1 ENHRY, CDR2 SYGVKD. Trimming took 11 bases from V and 5 from J, leaving 13 bases between them. CDR3 length: 12 amino acids. Each CDR3 protein gets one entry after TCRdb re-called the RT-PCR reads with MiXCR. The data show some 500,000 distinct CDR3 sequences, 16% seen once. This specimen consisted of CD4+ T cells sorted from PBMCs, obtained about 23 months after vaccination. The J gene is TRBJ2-1, the V gene TRBV10-3; perhaps TRBD1 as D (5 bases). The source of this sequence is a man between 50 and 70 years old who received an inactivated influenza vaccine. CDR3 nucleotides: TGTGCCGCTCAGGGTAACGACAATGAGCAGTTCTTC. The encoded protein is CAAQGNDNEQFF.